This TCR beta chain was sequenced during a study of T-cell reconstitution after alpha-beta-depleted transplantation in children. A TCRbeta library incorporating unique molecular identifiers was prepared. Via MiXCR, TCRdb re-called the PCR reads, giving one row per CDR3 protein. The table shows about 500,000 distinct CDR3 sequences, with approximately 32% occurring only once. CDR1 and CDR2 (germline): SGDLS, YYNGEE. V was clipped by 0 bases and J by 5 bases, with 11 bases between them. This CDR3 is built from 14 residues. Source: PBMCs from the stem cell graft donor, taken from the stem cell graft. This clonotype was sampled from a human donor who donated a stem cell graft to a child with aplastic anemia. The chain recombines TRBV9 with TRBJ2-5; D might be TRBD1 or TRBD2, each matching 6 bases. CDR3 bases: TGTGCCAGCAGCGTAGGGGGGGCTCGGGAGACCCAGTACTTC. It yields the protein CASSVGGARETQYF.